One and the same sample provided the 20 T cell receptor beta chains below, sequenced in a study of blood T cell repertoires in COVID-19. TCRdb's table, derived via immunoSEQ multiplex PCR, lists solely in-frame clones and lacks some. Seen here are about 170,000 clones, over 65% observed once, and the top ten hold less than 3%. Source material: peripheral blood. The receptor set was obtained from a woman of 80 years or more with acute or convalescent COVID-19.

The chain has TRBV25-1 and TRBJ2-5, with D tentatively TRBD2 (6 bases). V was trimmed by 2 bases and J by 4 bases, leaving 17 bases between them. The CDR3 has 16 residues. Germline CDR1 and CDR2: MGHDK and SYGVNS. The CDR3 reads CASSEHSGALVETQYF. CDR3 sequence (DNA): TGTGCCAGCAGTGAACACTCGGGAGCGTTGGTAGAGACCCAGTACTTC.

The V call is TRBV11-2, the J call TRBJ2-7; 7 bases are a match to TRBD1. Losses at the gene ends were 6 bases for V and 0 bases for J; bases not matched to a gene: 5. This CDR3 has 14 residues. Germline V gene sequence: CDR1 SGHAT, CDR2 FQNNGV. CDR3 DNA sequence: TGTGCCAGCAGATCGGGACAGTTCTCCTACGAGCAGTACTTC. It is translated as CASRSGQFSYEQYF.

The V gene is TRBV4-1, the J gene TRBJ2-7; the D gene is possibly TRBD1 (6 bases). This CDR3 region has 16 residues. The V end lost 4 bases, the J end lost 3 bases, and 19 bases lay between the germline ends. The germline CDR1 and CDR2 sequences are MGHRA and YSYEKL. The CDR3 DNA follows: TGCGCCAGCAGCCGAGCCACCGCAGGGGTTTACTACGAGCAGTACTTC. The encoded protein is CASSRATAGVYYEQYF.

The rearrangement uses TRBV28 and TRBJ2-3; 8 bases are a match to TRBD1. The CDR3 has 15 residues. J gave up 0 bases and V 5 bases, and 4 bases lay outside the gene matches. In germline, CDR1 is MDHEN, CDR2 SYDVKM. The CDR3 protein is CASSRQGTSTDTQYF. The DNA of the CDR3 is TGTGCCAGCAGTCGACAGGGGACGAGCACAGATACGCAGTATTTT.

The chain couples TRBV28 to TRBJ2-6; maybe TRBD1 (6 bases). The V gene's germline CDR1 is MDHEN and CDR2 SYDVKM. The V gene lost 6 bases and the J gene lost 4 bases, with 13 bases spanning the gap. This CDR3 has 15 residues. The CDR3 here is CASSPIDRGANVLTF. CDR3 in DNA: TGTGCCAGCAGCCCAATCGACAGGGGGGCCAACGTCCTGACTTTC.

This clone occurred once. The V gene is TRBV2, the J gene TRBJ1-2, with 8 positions matching TRBD1. Looked up from germline, CDR1 is SNHLY and CDR2 is FYNNEI. V gave up 6 bases and J gave up 4 bases; unmatched junction bases: 10. The CDR3 is made up of 15 amino acids. For the CDR3, the DNA is TGTGCCAGCAGCGTTAGTGGACAGGGTGGCTATGGCTACACCTTC. Translated: CASSVSGQGGYGYTF.

V gene TRBV11-2 combines with J gene TRBJ2-5; TRBD2 might be the D (5 bases). Germline assignment: CDR1 SGHAT and CDR2 FQNNGV. The CDR3 loop spans 14 amino acids. Trimming stripped 3 bases from V and 9 bases from J, with 17 bases between. This CDR3 reads CASSFIEGGQAQYF. The CDR3 DNA follows: TGTGCCAGCAGCTTCATCGAAGGCGGGCAGGCCCAGTACTTC.

This chain connects TRBV3-1 (or the pseudogene TRBV3-2) to TRBJ2-5; weak D call: TRBD2 (5 bases). The CDR3 is 14 residues long. Between the trimmed V and J ends, which lost 2 bases and 1 base, there was a span of 8 bases. Germline CDR1 is LGHDT and CDR2 is YNNKEL (reference sequence). The chain's CDR3 is CASSQSGSQETQYF. In DNA form, the CDR3 reads TGTGCCAGCAGCCAATCGGGATCCCAAGAGACCCAGTACTTC.

The chain carries TRBV28 and TRBJ1-5; TRBD1 matches at 10 bases. Germline V CDR1 and CDR2: MDHEN, SYDVKM. The V and J ends lost 5 bases and 6 bases, in that order; junction bases with no gene match: 7. The CDR3 length is 15 residues. This CDR3 is CASSEARTGGQPQHF. CDR3 coding DNA: TGTGCCAGCAGTGAGGCTCGGACAGGGGGTCAGCCCCAGCATTTT.

For this clone: This sample also contains other DNA sequences that code for the same CDR3. The chain links TRBV3-1 (or the pseudogene TRBV3-2) to TRBJ2-7; D ambiguous. CDR3 length: 11 amino acids. Germline lookup yields CDR1 LGHDT and CDR2 YNNKEL (reference sequence). Trimming left V 5 bases short and J 3 bases short, with 5 bases between. This CDR3 reads CASSALYEQYF. DNA of the CDR3: TGTGCCAGCAGCGCGCTCTACGAGCAGTACTTC.

The chain is built from TRBV10-3 and TRBJ1-4; D is perhaps TRBD1 (5 bases). This CDR3 has 12 residues. Germline V CDR1 and CDR2: ENHRY, SYGVKD. Trimming left V 4 bases short and J 7 bases short, with 7 bases between. CDR3 residues: CAISARGEKLFF. As DNA, the CDR3 is TGTGCCATCAGTGCTAGGGGTGAAAAACTGTTTTTT.

The chain uses TRBV11-2 and TRBJ2-4, with TRBD1 matching 7 bases. J lost 0 bases, V lost 0 bases, and 11 bases had no gene match. Germline V CDR1 and CDR2: SGHAT, FQNNGV. The CDR3 covers 19 residues. This CDR3 reads CASSLDSGTADVAKNIQYF. The CDR3 DNA reads as TGTGCCAGCAGCTTAGACTCCGGGACAGCGGACGTAGCCAAAAACATTCAGTACTTC.

This chain connects TRBV6-5 to TRBJ2-4; 8 nucleotides agree with TRBD1. The CDR3 contains 14 residues. Germline-derived CDR1 and CDR2 are MNHEY and SVGAGI. The V and J ends lost 4 bases and 6 bases, in that order; junction bases with no gene match: 5. The DNA for the CDR3 is TGTGCCAGCAGTTTGACAGGGGAGACAAACATTCAGTACTTC. Its translation: CASSLTGETNIQYF.

The chain combines TRBV19 with TRBJ1-6, with 8 bases identical to TRBD1. The germline V gene has CDR1 LNHDA and CDR2 SQIVND (reference sequence). The CDR3 consists of 15 residues. V lost 4 bases, J lost 8 bases, and 7 bases stayed unmatched. The CDR3 sequence: CASSTLDREDSPLHF. DNA of the CDR3: TGTGCCAGTAGTACCCTGGACAGGGAAGATTCACCCCTCCACTTT.

Note on this clone: In the same sample, other DNA sequences code for this CDR3. The rearrangement uses TRBV7-9 and TRBJ1-1, with TRBD1 matching 8 bases. Losses at the gene ends were 3 bases for V and 3 bases for J; bases not matched to a gene: 3. The CDR3 is 14 amino acids. In germline, CDR1 is SEHNR, CDR2 FQNEAQ (reference sequence). CDR3 coding DNA: TGTGCCAGCAGCTTTGGACAGGGTGACACTGAAGCTTTCTTT. It encodes CASSFGQGDTEAFF.

V usage is TRBV10-1 and J usage is TRBJ1-5; 9 nucleotides match TRBD1. The CDR3 runs to 19 residues. CDR1 is WNHNN and CDR2 is SYGVQD in the germline V gene (reference sequence). The ends lost 0 bases at V and 1 base at J; junction bases unmatched: 10. The CDR3 bases are TGCGCCAGCAGTGAGTCATTTGGGGACAGGGACAGGAGCAATCAGCCCCAGCATTTT. Its protein product is CASSESFGDRDRSNQPQHF.

Points on this clone: This CDR3 is also generated by other DNA sequences in the sample. This chain links TRBV6-5 with TRBJ1-4; possible D gene TRBD1, 6 bases. The germline CDR1 and CDR2 sequences are MNHEY and SVGAGI. The CDR3 spans 15 residues. V lost 4 bases, J lost 3 bases, and 12 bases lay in between. The CDR3 protein is CASSLRGGANEKLFF. As DNA, the CDR3 is TGTGCCAGCAGTTTAAGGGGGGGTGCTAATGAAAAACTGTTTTTT.

The chain carries TRBV6-5 and TRBJ1-5; D possibly corresponds to TRBD1 (5 bases). Trimming pared 6 bases from V and 1 base from J, leaving 7 bases between. This CDR3 is 13 amino acids long. Per germline, CDR1 MNHEY and CDR2 SVGAGI. In DNA form, the CDR3 reads TGTGCCAGCAGGGGGGGGAGCAATCAGCCCCAGCATTTT. Protein sequence: CASRGGSNQPQHF.

The chain recombines TRBV19 with TRBJ1-2; D is perhaps TRBD1 (6 bases). V was clipped by 10 bases and J by 2 bases, with 17 bases between them. CDR3 size: 14 residues. Germline V gene sequence: CDR1 LNHDA, CDR2 SQIVND (reference sequence). This chain's CDR3 is CATSNPGANYGYTF. CDR3 DNA sequence: TGTGCCACTTCTAACCCAGGGGCGAACTATGGCTACACCTTC.

The gene calls are TRBV7-9 and TRBJ1-2; TRBD1 is a possible D gene (5 bases). The length of the CDR3 is 13 residues. V was trimmed by 2 bases and J by 3 bases, leaving 7 bases between them. Germline values: CDR1 SEHNR, CDR2 FQNEAQ (reference sequence). CDR3: CASSLTTDYGYTF. CDR3 DNA: TGTGCCAGCAGCTTAACGACAGACTATGGCTACACCTTC. Combining the CDR3 with reference TRBV7-9 and TRBJ1-2 gives the whole variable domain DTGVSQNPRHKITKRGQNVTFRCDPISEHNRLYWYRQTLGQGPEFLTYFQNEAQLEKSRLLSDRFSAERPKGSFSTLEIQRTEQGDSAMYLCASSLTTDYGYTFGSGTRLTVV.